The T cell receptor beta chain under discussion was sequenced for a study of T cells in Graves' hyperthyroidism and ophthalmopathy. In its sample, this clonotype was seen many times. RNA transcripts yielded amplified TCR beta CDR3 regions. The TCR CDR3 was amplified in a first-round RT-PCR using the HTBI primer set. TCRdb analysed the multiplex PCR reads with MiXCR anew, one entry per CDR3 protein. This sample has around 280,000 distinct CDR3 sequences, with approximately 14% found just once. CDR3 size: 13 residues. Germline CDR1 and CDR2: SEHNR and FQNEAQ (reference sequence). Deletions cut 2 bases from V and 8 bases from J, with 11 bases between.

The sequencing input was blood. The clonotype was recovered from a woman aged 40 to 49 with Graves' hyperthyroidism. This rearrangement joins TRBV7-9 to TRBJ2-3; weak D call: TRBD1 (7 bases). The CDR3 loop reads CASSLSQGGTQYF. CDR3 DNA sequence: TGTGCCAGCAGCTTATCTCAGGGGGGTACGCAGTATTTT.